The 7 T cell receptor beta chains below come from one sample, sequenced in a study of cytomegalovirus exposure and HLA in healthy donors. Both 60 Vbeta primers and 13 Jbeta primers went into the PCR. This table comes from immunoSEQ multiplex PCR, and its TCRdb copy is limited to in-frame clones, with some not included. Here the sample spans some 200,000 clones, around 80% being singletons. Sequenced input: PBMCs. Receptors were obtained from a woman in her 30s in good health and CMV-seronegative.

The chain couples TRBV18 to TRBJ1-4; 8 bases map to TRBD1. The CDR3 sequence is 15 residues long. Germline trimming cut 3 bases from V and 3 bases from J; bases unmatched to any gene: 3. The germline V gene has CDR1 KGHSH and CDR2 LQKENI. CDR3 amino acids: CASSPQGAPNEKLFF. DNA of the CDR3: TGTGCCAGCTCACCTCAGGGGGCTCCTAATGAAAAACTGTTTTTT.

This sequence joins TRBV28 and TRBJ2-7, with a weak D call TRBD1 (6 bases). Per the germline V gene, CDR1 is MDHEN and CDR2 is SYDVKM. CDR3 length equals 15 residues. Trimming took off 5 bases at V and 0 bases at J, with 14 bases between the two ends. The CDR3 DNA follows: TGTGCCAGCAGTCCCCACAGGGTGAACTCCTACGAGCAGTACTTC. It is translated as CASSPHRVNSYEQYF. The whole variable domain, remainder taken from reference TRBV28 and TRBJ2-7, is DVKVTQSSRYLVKRTGEKVFLECVQDMDHENMFWYRQDPGLGLRLIYFSYDVKMKEKGDIPEGYSVSREKKERFSLILESASTNQTSMYLCASSPHRVNSYEQYFGPGTRLTVT.

The chain joins TRBV2 to TRBJ1-4; possibly TRBD1 for D (5 bases). The CDR3 length is 15 residues. Germline-derived CDR1 and CDR2 are SNHLY and FYNNEI. V dropped 7 bases and J dropped 11 bases, with 23 bases sitting between them. The DNA of the CDR3 is TGTGCCAGCAACAACATTGGGGGGGGAGTGGAGAAACTGTTTTTT. This encodes CASNNIGGGVEKLFF.

The chain is built from TRBV7-2 and TRBJ1-5; TRBD1 is a possible D gene (6 bases). Germline values: CDR1 SGHTA, CDR2 FQGNSA. V lost 4 bases and J lost 6, with 10 bases in between. The length of the CDR3 is 13 residues. Here the CDR3 reads CASSSQGSQPQHF. The CDR3, as DNA: TGTGCCAGCAGCTCACAGGGTAGTCAGCCCCAGCATTTT.

This rearrangement joins TRBV5-6 to TRBJ2-3, with 8 bases that match TRBD1. Germline CDR1 reads SGHDT; CDR2 reads YYEEEE. The CDR3 spans 15 residues. V was pared by 0 bases and J by 5 bases, with 5 bases of the junction left unmatched. The CDR3 region is CASSLADRAVDTQYF. CDR3 sequence (DNA): TGTGCCAGCAGCTTGGCGGACAGGGCAGTAGATACGCAGTATTTT.

Only a few counts were recorded for this clone. The rearrangement links TRBV5-4 to TRBJ2-7, with D possibly matching TRBD2 (6 bases). The germline CDR1 and CDR2 sequences are SGHNT and YYREEE (reference sequence). Trimming took off 4 bases at V and 7 bases at J, with 15 bases between the two ends. The CDR3 is 13 amino acids. The CDR3 coding sequence is TGTGCCAGCAGCCTTCACGGGGGTGGAGAGCAGTACTTC. Amino acid sequence: CASSLHGGGEQYF. Complete variable domain (other parts from reference TRBV5-4 and TRBJ2-7): ETGVTQSPTHLIKTRGQQVTLRCSSQSGHNTVSWYQQALGQGPQFIFQYYREEENGRGNFPPRFSGLQFPNYSSELNVNALELDDSALYLCASSLHGGGEQYFGPGTRLTVT.

This clone was observed once. This rearrangement joins TRBV7-9 to TRBJ2-7, with D hard to call. The CDR3 has 13 residues. CDR1 is SEHNR, CDR2 FQNEAQ, per germline (reference sequence). The V and J ends lost 6 bases and 0 bases respectively, with 9 bases between them. The CDR3 region is CASRASSSYEQYF. The CDR3 coding sequence is TGTGCCAGCAGGGCCAGTTCCTCCTACGAGCAGTACTTC.